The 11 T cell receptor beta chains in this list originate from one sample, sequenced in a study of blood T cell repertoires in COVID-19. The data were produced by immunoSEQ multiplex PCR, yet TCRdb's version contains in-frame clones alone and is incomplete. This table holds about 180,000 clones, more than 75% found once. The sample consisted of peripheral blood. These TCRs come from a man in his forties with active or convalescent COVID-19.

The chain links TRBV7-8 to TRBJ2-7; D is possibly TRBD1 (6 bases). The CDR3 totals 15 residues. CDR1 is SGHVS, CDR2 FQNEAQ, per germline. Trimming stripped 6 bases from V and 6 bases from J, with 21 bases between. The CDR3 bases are TGTGCCAGCAGACCCACAGGGTACGACCCTGTCGAGCAGTACTTC. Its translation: CASRPTGYDPVEQYF.

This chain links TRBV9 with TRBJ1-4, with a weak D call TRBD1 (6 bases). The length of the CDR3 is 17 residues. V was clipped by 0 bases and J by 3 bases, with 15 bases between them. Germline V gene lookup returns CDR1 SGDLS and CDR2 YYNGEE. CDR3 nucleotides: TGTGCCAGCAGCGTAGCTGGTGAGGGGGTAGCTAATGAAAAACTGTTTTTT. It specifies CASSVAGEGVANEKLFF.

The CDR3 DNA sequence: TGTGCCAGCAGCTTAAGGGGGTTTGAAGCTTTCTTT. Translation gives CASSLRGFEAFF. V and J are TRBV13 and TRBJ1-1; tentative D call: TRBD1 (6 bases). Trimming stripped 2 bases from V and 7 bases from J, with 8 bases between. This CDR3 is 12 amino acids long. Germline-derived CDR1 and CDR2 are PRHDT and FYEKMQ (reference sequence).

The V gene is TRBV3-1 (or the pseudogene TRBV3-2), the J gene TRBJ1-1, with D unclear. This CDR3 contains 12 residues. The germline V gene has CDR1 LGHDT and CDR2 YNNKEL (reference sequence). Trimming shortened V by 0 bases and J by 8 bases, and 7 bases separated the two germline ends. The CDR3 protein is CASSQDHSEAFF. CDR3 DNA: TGTGCCAGCAGCCAAGATCACTCAGAAGCTTTCTTT.

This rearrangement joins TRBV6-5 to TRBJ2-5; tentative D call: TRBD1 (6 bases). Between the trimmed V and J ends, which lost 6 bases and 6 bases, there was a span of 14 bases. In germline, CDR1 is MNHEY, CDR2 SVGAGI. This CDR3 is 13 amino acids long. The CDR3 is CASSPDSRQTQYF. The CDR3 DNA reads TGTGCCAGCAGCCCGGACAGCAGGCAGACCCAGTACTTC.

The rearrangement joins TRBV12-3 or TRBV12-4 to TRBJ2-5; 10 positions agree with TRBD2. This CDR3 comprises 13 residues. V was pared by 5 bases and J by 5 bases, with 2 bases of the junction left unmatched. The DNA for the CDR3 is TGTGCCAGCAGTGTTAGCGGGGGGGAGACCCAGTACTTC. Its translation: CASSVSGGETQYF.

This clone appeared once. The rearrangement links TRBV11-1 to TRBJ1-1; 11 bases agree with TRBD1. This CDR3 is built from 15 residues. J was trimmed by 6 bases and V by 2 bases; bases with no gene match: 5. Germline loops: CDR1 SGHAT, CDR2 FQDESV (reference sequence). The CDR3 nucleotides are TGTGCCAGCAGCTTACGCGGACAGGGGGCTTCTGAAGCTTTCTTT. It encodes CASSLRGQGASEAFF.

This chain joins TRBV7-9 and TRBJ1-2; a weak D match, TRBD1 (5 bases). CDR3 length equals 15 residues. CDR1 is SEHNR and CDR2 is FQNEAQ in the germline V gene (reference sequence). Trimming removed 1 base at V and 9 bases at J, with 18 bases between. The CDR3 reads CASSLGTGLFISYTF. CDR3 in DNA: TGTGCCAGCAGCTTAGGTACAGGCCTCTTTATAAGCTACACCTTC. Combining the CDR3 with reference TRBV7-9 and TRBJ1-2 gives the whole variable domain DTGVSQNPRHKITKRGQNVTFRCDPISEHNRLYWYRQTLGQGPEFLTYFQNEAQLEKSRLLSDRFSAERPKGSFSTLEIQRTEQGDSAMYLCASSLGTGLFISYTFGSGTRLTVV.

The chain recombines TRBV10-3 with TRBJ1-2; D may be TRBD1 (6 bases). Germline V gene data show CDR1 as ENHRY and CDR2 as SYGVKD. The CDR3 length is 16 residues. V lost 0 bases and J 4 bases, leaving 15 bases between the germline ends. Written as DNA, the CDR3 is TGTGCCATCAGTGAGTCGACAGTACAGGGTCTCTATGGCTACACCTTC. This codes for CAISESTVQGLYGYTF.

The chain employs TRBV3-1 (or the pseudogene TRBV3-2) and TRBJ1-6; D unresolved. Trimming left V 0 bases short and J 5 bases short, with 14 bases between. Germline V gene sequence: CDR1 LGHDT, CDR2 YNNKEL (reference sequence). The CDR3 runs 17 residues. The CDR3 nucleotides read TGTGCCAGCAGCCAAGATAGCCCCGGTGGCAATAATTCACCCCTCCACTTT. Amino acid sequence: CASSQDSPGGNNSPLHF.

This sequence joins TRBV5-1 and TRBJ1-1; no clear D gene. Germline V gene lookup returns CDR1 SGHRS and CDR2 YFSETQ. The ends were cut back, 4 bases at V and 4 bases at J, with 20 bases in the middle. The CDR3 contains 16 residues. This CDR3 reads CASSRRQGGKGTEAFF. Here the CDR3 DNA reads TGCGCCAGCAGCCGGAGACAAGGAGGAAAGGGCACTGAAGCTTTCTTT.